The clone carrying this T cell receptor beta chain was seen only a few times. Its cognate antigen is unknown. The sample originates from a study of T cell responses to AZD1222 COVID-19 vaccine. Whole-study findings and limits: Researchers report vaccine-associated CD4 TCRs spanning spike, with dominance at 160-218 and 743-854. Most donors were white British, females outnumbered males, and clonal diversity was possibly underestimated. In the spike-specific TCR repertoire, nearly half reportedly target unmutated variant regions.

Method: immunoSEQ multiplex PCR; TCRdb's copy keeps in-frame clones and lacks some. The sample includes over 120,000 clones, over 75% of them seen just once. Per the germline V gene, CDR1 is SNHLY and CDR2 is FYNNEI. V lost 4 bases to trimming and J lost 0 bases, with 11 bases between them. CDR3 size: 15 residues. The gene calls are TRBV2 and TRBJ2-3; D perhaps matches TRBD2 (5 bases). The source of this sequence is an adult in good health. Source: peripheral blood, taken on day 0 of AZD1222 vaccination. The CDR3 nucleotides read TGTGCCAGCAGTGGCCTAGCCGCTAGCACAGATACGCAGTATTTT. It codes for CASSGLAASTDTQYF.